The 12 T cell receptor beta chains below were found in one sample sequenced in a study of shared clonotypes between healthy human individuals. Only in-frame clones appear in the TCRdb table, and some are missing; sequencing was by immunoSEQ multiplex PCR. Of 2 million to 2.5 million clones in the sample, 95% were seen once. Specimen: naive CD4+ T cells sorted from blood. The subset is: CD45RA+ positively selected. All receptors derive from a man younger than 30 in good health.

This chain joins TRBV19 and TRBJ1-6; D ambiguous. The CDR3 totals 15 residues. Deletions cut 0 bases from V and 9 bases from J, with 12 bases between. Germline assignment: CDR1 LNHDA and CDR2 SQIVND (reference sequence). The CDR3 DNA reads TGTGCCAGTAGTATAGAGACCGTCGGGAGTTCACCCCTCCACTTT. Encoded protein: CASSIETVGSSPLHF.

This rearrangement joins TRBV7-2 to TRBJ2-1; possible D gene TRBD2, 6 bases. V lost 1 base to trimming and J lost 7 bases, with 17 bases between them. CDR1 and CDR2 (germline): SGHTA, FQGNSA. This CDR3 region has 16 residues. The CDR3 reads CASSLEWSAGRNEQFF. The CDR3 bases are TGTGCCAGCAGCTTAGAATGGTCGGCAGGGAGGAATGAGCAGTTCTTC.

The CDR3 coding sequence is TGTGCCAGCAGCTTCCGGCTAGCGGGGGATACAGATACGCAGTATTTT. Translation gives CASSFRLAGDTDTQYF. V usage is TRBV5-4 and J usage is TRBJ2-3; 10 bases fit TRBD2. The ends lost 2 bases at V and 3 bases at J; junction bases unmatched: 6. There are 16 residues in the CDR3. Germline CDR1 SGHNT, CDR2 YYREEE (reference sequence).

Remarks on this clone: Different DNA sequences within this sample yield the same CDR3. The chain is built from TRBV5-4 and TRBJ1-1; 8 nucleotides agree with TRBD1. The CDR3 totals 15 residues. The junction had 7 bases not matched to a gene; V was cut back by 5 bases and J by 1 base. CDR1 and CDR2 (germline): SGHNT, YYREEE (reference sequence). The CDR3 DNA reads TGTGCCAGCAGTCCTCCCGGACAGGGGAACACTGAAGCTTTCTTT. It encodes CASSPPGQGNTEAFF.

DNA of the CDR3: TGTGCCTGGGGCACTCCCAATCAGCCCCAGCATTTT. It encodes CAWGTPNQPQHF. The chain recombines TRBV30 with TRBJ1-5; D not resolved. CDR1 and CDR2 (germline): GTSNPN, SVGIG (reference sequence). The CDR3 runs to 12 residues. V lost 5 bases to trimming and J lost 3 bases, with 8 bases between them.

V is TRBV4-1 and J is TRBJ2-5, with D possibly being TRBD2 (6 bases). The germline CDR1 and CDR2 sequences are MGHRA and YSYEKL. V lost 0 bases and J 7 bases, leaving 6 bases between the germline ends. The CDR3 covers 12 residues. In nucleotides, the CDR3 is TGCGCCAGCAGCCAAGAAGCGGGGACCCAGTACTTC. It specifies CASSQEAGTQYF.

The chain combines TRBV11-2 with TRBJ1-6; 9 bases line up with TRBD1. CDR3 size: 16 residues. Germline CDR1 and CDR2: SGHAT and FQNNGV. The J segment lost 9 bases and the V segment lost 6 bases, leaving 12 bases of the junction unmatched. CDR3 region: CASRSIPRDRVSPLHF. DNA of the CDR3: TGTGCCAGCAGATCCATACCCCGGGACAGGGTTTCACCCCTCCACTTT.

V usage is TRBV5-1 and J usage is TRBJ1-1; D remains unclear. CDR1 and CDR2 (germline): SGHRS, YFSETQ. CDR3 size: 14 residues. Deletions cut 0 bases from V and 4 bases from J, with 10 bases between. CDR3 in amino acids: CASSLAGSGTEAFF. The DNA for the CDR3 is TGCGCCAGCAGCTTGGCCGGTTCGGGCACTGAAGCTTTCTTT.

CDR3 loop: CASSFYVRRGGTEAFF. The DNA for the CDR3 is TGTGCCAGCAGCTTTTATGTCCGCAGGGGCGGCACTGAAGCTTTCTTT. This chain joins TRBV7-8 and TRBJ1-1; possibly TRBD1 for D (6 bases). CDR1 and CDR2 (germline): SGHVS, FQNEAQ. The CDR3 sequence is 16 residues long. V was clipped by 3 bases and J by 4 bases, with 18 bases between them.

The rearrangement uses TRBV4-1 and TRBJ1-3; TRBD1 is a possible D gene (6 bases). CDR3 length: 16 amino acids. Germline V CDR1 and CDR2: MGHRA, YSYEKL. V was shortened by 1 base and J by 4 bases, with 14 bases between the two germline ends. The DNA of the CDR3 is TGCGCCAGCAGCCAAGTCTTTGCGGGGGCGGGAAACACCATATATTTT. It yields the protein CASSQVFAGAGNTIYF.

The chain couples TRBV2 to TRBJ2-7; 8 positions match TRBD1. Germline V gene lookup returns CDR1 SNHLY and CDR2 FYNNEI. V dropped 10 bases and J dropped 2; count of bases not matched to a gene: 7. This CDR3 spans 13 amino acids. In nucleotides, the CDR3 is TGTGCCATCCGGGACAGGTTAACCTACGAGCAGTACTTC. This gives the protein CAIRDRLTYEQYF.

This chain joins TRBV7-2 and TRBJ2-7; D may be TRBD2 (5 bases). V dropped 5 bases and J dropped 7 bases, with 21 bases sitting between them. The CDR3 is made up of 15 amino acids. Germline V CDR1 and CDR2: SGHTA, FQGNSA. CDR3 in amino acids: CASSHAGGSGEEQYF. CDR3 nucleotides: TGTGCCAGCAGCCATGCTGGCGGGTCGGGTGAGGAGCAGTACTTC.